This T cell receptor (beta chain) was found in a study of human CD8 memory T cell subsets. CDR3 length equals 14 residues. Germline loops: CDR1 LNHDA, CDR2 SQIVND (reference sequence). UMI-labeled 5' RACE generated the TCR beta libraries. For each CDR3 protein, TCRdb gives one entry from its re-call of the 5' RACE reads, without DNA. The sample table includes about 10,000 distinct CDR3 sequences. This sequence was found in a human donor in good health. This rearrangement joins TRBV19 to TRBJ2-7; TCRdb lists TRBD1, though no DNA is available to test this call. Sequenced: CD8+ stem-like memory T cells (TSCM and TCM) sorted from PBMCs. The subset is: stem-like memory CD8 T cells (TSTEM), CCR7+ PD-1- TIGIT-. The CDR3 spells CASSNRDTAYEQYF.